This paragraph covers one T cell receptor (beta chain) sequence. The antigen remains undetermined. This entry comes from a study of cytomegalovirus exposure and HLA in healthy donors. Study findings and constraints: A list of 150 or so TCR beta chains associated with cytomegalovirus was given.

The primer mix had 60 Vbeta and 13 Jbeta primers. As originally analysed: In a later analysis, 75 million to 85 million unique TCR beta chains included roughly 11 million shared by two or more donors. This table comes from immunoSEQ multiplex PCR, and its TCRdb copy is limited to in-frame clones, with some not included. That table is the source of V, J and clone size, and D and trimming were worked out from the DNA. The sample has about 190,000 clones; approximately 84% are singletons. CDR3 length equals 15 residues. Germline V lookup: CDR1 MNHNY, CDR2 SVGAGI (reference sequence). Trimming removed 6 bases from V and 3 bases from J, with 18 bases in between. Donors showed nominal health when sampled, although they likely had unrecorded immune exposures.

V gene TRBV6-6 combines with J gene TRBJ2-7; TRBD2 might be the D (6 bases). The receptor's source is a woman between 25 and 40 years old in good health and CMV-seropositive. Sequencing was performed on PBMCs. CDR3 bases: TGTGCCAGCAGAACGTCGGGACTGACCGTCTACGAGCAGTACTTC. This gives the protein CASRTSGLTVYEQYF.